This TCR beta chain comes out of a study of human T cells and chemical hapten exposure. Whole-study context: During the approximately 24-week study period, patients had diphenylcyclopropenone applied to the scalp every week. Upper-back patches of 0.01% DPC were read at 6 days. Slight differences in pooled library volume were the main source of varying TCR yields across samples.

TCRdb used MiXCR to reprocess the RACE reads, holding one entry per CDR3 protein. The sample shows hundreds of thousands of distinct CDR3 sequences, roughly 6% of them seen only once. This clonotype was picked up a small number of times. Described time point: patch test 2, 6 weeks after DPC sensitization. The sample's treatment: therapeutic diphenylcyclopropenone sensitization with weekly scalp DPC. The clonotype originates from a woman under 30 with alopecia areata. Some clones in this sample may be carry-over from other donors' samples. Source: whole blood, taken in connection with sensitization to the hapten diphenylcyclopropenone (DPC).

The DNA for the CDR3 is TGTGCCAGCAGCCAACACGGACCTAACTATGGCTACACCTTC. Its translation: CASSQHGPNYGYTF. The chain recombines TRBV14 with TRBJ1-2; D gene ambiguous. Between the trimmed V and J ends, which lost 2 bases and 0 bases, there was a span of 7 bases. The CDR3 sequence is 14 residues long. Germline loops: CDR1 SGHDN, CDR2 FVKESK.